This TCR beta chain derives from a study of shared clonotypes between healthy human individuals. Findings and limits, study-wide: Deeper or shallower sequencing was expected to change how clonotypes are shared among donors.

The unsorted PBMC replicate PCRs were performed with approximately 300 ng DNA, 32,000 or so T cell genomes. Sequencing used immunoSEQ multiplex PCR; TCRdb keeps in-frame clones, though not all of them. The sample has about 470,000 clones; roughly 83% are singletons. Donors comprised only Caucasian adults living in Nashville, Tennessee. CDR3 length equals 15 residues. Unmatched junction bases numbered 4, after V lost 4 bases and J lost 2 bases. Looked up from germline, CDR1 is WNHNN and CDR2 is SYGVQD (reference sequence). With regard to this clone: What it binds is unknown.

The chain joins TRBV10-1 to TRBJ2-1; TRBD1 aligns across 8 bases. The sample taken for sequencing was PBMCs. The receptor's source is a middle-aged woman in good health. Some clones in this sample may be carry-over from other donors' samples. CDR3 DNA sequence: TGCGCCAGCAGTGGGAACAGGGGGACCTACAATGAGCAGTTCTTC. This sequence encodes CASSGNRGTYNEQFF.